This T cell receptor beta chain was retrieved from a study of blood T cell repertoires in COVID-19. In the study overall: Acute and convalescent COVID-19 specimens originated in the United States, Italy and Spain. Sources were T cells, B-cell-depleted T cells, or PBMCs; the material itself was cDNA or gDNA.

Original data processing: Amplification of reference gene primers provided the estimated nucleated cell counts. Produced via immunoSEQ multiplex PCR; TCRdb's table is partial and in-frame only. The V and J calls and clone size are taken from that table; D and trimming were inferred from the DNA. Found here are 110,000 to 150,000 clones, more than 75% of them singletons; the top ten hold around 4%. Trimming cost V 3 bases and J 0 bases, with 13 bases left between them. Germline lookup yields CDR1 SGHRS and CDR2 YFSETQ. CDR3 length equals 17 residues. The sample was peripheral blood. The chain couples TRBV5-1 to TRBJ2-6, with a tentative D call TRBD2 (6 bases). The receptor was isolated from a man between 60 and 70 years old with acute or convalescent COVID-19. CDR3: CASSWREIRSGANVLTF. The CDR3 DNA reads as TGCGCCAGCAGCTGGAGGGAAATCCGCTCTGGGGCCAACGTCCTGACTTTC.